The rows below give T cell receptor beta chains drawn from one sample of a study of blood T cell repertoires in COVID-19. TCRdb's copy holds only in-frame clones and misses some; the assay was immunoSEQ multiplex PCR. The sample has around 140,000 clones, approximately 90% seen once. Material for sequencing was peripheral blood. These TCRs come from a middle-aged man with active or convalescent COVID-19. Both conserved end residues are part of each CDR3. The D gene is left open where the match is weak. Expanded clones get a size class; other rows say once, few or many, or leave the size out.

clone_size	v_call	d_call	j_call	cdr3_nt	cdr3_aa
-	TRBV7-9	-	TRBJ2-7	TGTGCCAGCAGCCCTCAGGACAGTTCCTACGAGCAGTACTTC	CASSPQDSSYEQYF
-	TRBV24-1	-	TRBJ1-5	TGTGCCACCAGTGATTCCACCGGTTGGCAGCCCCAGCATTTT	CATSDSTGWQPQHF
-	TRBV30	TRBD2	TRBJ2-3	TGTGCCTGGAATCGGGGGGAAGAAGATACGCAGTATTTT	CAWNRGEEDTQYF
-	TRBV9	TRBD1	TRBJ1-1	TGTGCCAGCAGCATATCCCCGGGACAGCTGAACACTGAAGCTTTCTTT	CASSISPGQLNTEAFF
-	TRBV30	-	TRBJ1-6	TGTGCCTGGAGAGAGAAGAGAGAGAGTCCCCTCCACTTT	CAWREKRESPLHF
-	TRBV5-5	-	TRBJ2-5	TGTGCCAGCAGCCCACTCGGGGGTCAAGAGACCCAGTACTTC	CASSPLGGQETQYF
-	TRBV6-5	TRBD1	TRBJ1-1	TGTGCCAGCAGTTACTCGACAGGGGCGAACACTGAAGCTTTCTTT	CASSYSTGANTEAFF
once	TRBV11-3	-	TRBJ2-1	TGTGCCAGCAGCACGGGGGGCGGGGGCTCCGATGAGCAGTTCTTC	CASSTGGGGSDEQFF
-	TRBV12-5	-	TRBJ1-1	TGTGCTAGTGCCAGGGCCAGGCCCGCCACGGGCACTGAAGCTTTCTTT	CASARARPATGTEAFF
once	TRBV2	-	TRBJ1-5	TGTGCCAGCAGTGATCCTACGGGTTCGGGGGACTCCACGCCTTTGGGTCGGCCCCAGCATTTT	CASSDPTGSGDSTPLGRPQHF
-	TRBV11-2	-	TRBJ1-2	TGTGCCAGCAGCTTAGCAGCCGAGGGAGGCTATGGCTACACCTTC	CASSLAAEGGYGYTF
-	TRBV7-8	TRBD2	TRBJ2-1	TGTGCCAGCAGCTGGACTAGCGGGTGGATTGAGCAGTTCTTC	CASSWTSGWIEQFF
-	TRBV5-4	TRBD2	TRBJ2-1	TGTGCCAGCAGCCCGGTGACTAGCGGGAGGGAACAGTTCTTC	CASSPVTSGREQFF
few	TRBV18	-	TRBJ1-5	TGTGCCAGCTCACCATCACCTGAGAGCAATCAGCCCCAGCATTTT	CASSPSPESNQPQHF
few	TRBV6-5	-	TRBJ1-1	TGTGCCAGCAGTTACTTACAGGGTAGTGGCACTGAAGCTTTCTTT	CASSYLQGSGTEAFF
-	TRBV2	-	TRBJ2-7	TGTGCCAGCAGACCCCCACAGGGAGCGCGAGAGCAGTACTTC	CASRPPQGAREQYF
few	TRBV5-6	-	TRBJ1-6	TGTGCCAGCAGCTTGGTAGGAGGTGATTCACCCCTCCACTTT	CASSLVGGDSPLHF
once	TRBV29-1	TRBD1	TRBJ1-1	TGCAGCGTTGAAGATCAGGGGGCCACTGAAGCTTTCTTT	CSVEDQGATEAFF
-	TRBV6-5	-	TRBJ1-1	TGTGCCAGCAAAAATGGTAGGGGGGGGACTGAAGCTTTCTTT	CASKNGRGGTEAFF
-	TRBV2	-	TRBJ1-5	TGTGCCACTAAGGGGGGGGGCAATCAGCCCCAGCATTTT	CATKGGGNQPQHF
-	TRBV6-4	-	TRBJ2-3	TGTGCCAGCAGTGCCGATCAGGGGAACACAGATACGCAGTATTTT	CASSADQGNTDTQYF
-	TRBV27	TRBD2	TRBJ2-7	TGTGCCAGCAGCCCGACCGGGACTAGCAGGTCCTACGAGCAGTACTTC	CASSPTGTSRSYEQYF
-	TRBV6-5	-	TRBJ1-6	TGTGCCAGCACAACGACCGGCGGAGGGAATTCACCCCTCCACTTT	CASTTTGGGNSPLHF